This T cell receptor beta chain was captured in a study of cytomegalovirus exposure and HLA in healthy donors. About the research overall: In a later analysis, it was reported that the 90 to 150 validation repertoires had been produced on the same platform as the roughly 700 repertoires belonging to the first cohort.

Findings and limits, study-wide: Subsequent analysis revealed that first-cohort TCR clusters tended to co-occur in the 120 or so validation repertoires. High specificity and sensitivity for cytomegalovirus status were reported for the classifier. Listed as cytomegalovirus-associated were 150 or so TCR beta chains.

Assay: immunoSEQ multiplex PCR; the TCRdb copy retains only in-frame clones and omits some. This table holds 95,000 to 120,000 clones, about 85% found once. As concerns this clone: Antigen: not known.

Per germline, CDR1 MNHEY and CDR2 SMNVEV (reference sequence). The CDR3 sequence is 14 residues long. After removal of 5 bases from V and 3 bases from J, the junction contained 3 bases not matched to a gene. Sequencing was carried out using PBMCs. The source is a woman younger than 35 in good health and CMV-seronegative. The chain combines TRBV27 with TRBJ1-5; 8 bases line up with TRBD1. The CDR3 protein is CASSTQGANQPQHF. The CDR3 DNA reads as TGTGCCAGCAGTACTCAGGGGGCCAATCAGCCCCAGCATTTT.